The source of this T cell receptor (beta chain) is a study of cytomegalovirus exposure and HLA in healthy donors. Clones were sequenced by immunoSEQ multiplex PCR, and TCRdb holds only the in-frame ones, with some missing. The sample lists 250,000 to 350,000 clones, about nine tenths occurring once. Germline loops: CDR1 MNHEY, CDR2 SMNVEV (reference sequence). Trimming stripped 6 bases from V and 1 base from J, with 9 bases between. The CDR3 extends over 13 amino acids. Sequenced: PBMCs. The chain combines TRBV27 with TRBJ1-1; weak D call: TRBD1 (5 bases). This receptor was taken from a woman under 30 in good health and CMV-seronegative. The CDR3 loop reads CASRADRNTEAFF. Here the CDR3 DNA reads TGTGCCAGCAGAGCCGACAGGAACACTGAAGCTTTCTTT.